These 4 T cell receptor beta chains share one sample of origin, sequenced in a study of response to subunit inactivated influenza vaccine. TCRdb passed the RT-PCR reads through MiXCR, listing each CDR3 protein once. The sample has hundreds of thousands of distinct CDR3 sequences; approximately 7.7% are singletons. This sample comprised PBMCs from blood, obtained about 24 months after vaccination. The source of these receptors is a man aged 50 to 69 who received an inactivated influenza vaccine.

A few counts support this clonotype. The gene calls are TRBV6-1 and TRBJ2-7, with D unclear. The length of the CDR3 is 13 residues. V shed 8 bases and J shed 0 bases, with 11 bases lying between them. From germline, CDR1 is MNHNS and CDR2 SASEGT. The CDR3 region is CASGQAASYEQYF. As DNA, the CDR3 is TGTGCCAGCGGGCAGGCTGCCTCCTACGAGCAGTACTTC.

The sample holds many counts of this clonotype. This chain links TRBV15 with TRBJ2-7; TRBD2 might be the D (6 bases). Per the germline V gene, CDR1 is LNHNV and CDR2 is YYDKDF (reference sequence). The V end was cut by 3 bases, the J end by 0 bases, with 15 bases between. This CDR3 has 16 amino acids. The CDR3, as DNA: TGTGCCACCAGCAGCGGACTACTAGCCGCCTCCTACGAGCAGTACTTC. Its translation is CATSSGLLAASYEQYF.

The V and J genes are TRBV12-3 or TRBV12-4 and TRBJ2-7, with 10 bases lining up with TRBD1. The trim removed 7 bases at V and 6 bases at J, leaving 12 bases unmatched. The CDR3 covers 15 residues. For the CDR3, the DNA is TGTGCCAGCACCCCCTTAGGACAGGGGGGGTCCGAGCAGTACTTC. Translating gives CASTPLGQGGSEQYF.

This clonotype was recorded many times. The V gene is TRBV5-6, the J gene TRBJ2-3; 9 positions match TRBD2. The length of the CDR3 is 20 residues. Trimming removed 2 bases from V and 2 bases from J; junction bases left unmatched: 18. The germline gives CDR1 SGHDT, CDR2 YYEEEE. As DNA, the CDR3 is TGTGCCAGCAGCTTTGGGACTAGCATGTACGGGCCTGGCTTCACAGATACGCAGTATTTT. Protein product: CASSFGTSMYGPGFTDTQYF.